A single sample gave rise to the 32 T cell receptor beta chains below, sequenced in a study of graft-versus-host responses after intestinal transplantation (dated by TCRdb to about 2021). Sample time point, as interpreted from the label and publication: cells obtained before transplantation from donor or recipient. These receptors have no known antigen. Library method: the immunoSEQ multiplex PCR assay. TCRdb provides this immuneACCESS table in a form limited to in-frame rearrangements. Some clones are lacking; in checked studies, under half of them reflect an unresolved V gene, and why the rest are absent is not known. The sample profile shows roughly 110,000 clones; around 92% of them were found once. The ten largest clones add up to 0.95% to 1.5% of the sample. The material was unstimulated CD8+ T cells sorted from spleen or lymph node cells, obtained before transplant. All receptors derive from a human donor who was the organ donor for an intestinal transplant.

The chain recombines TRBV19 with TRBJ2-1, with 9 positions matching TRBD2. Germline lookup yields CDR1 LNHDA and CDR2 SQIVND (reference sequence). The CDR3 has 17 amino acids. The junction had 7 bases not matched to a gene; V was cut back by 4 bases and J by 0 bases. In DNA, the CDR3 is TGTGCCAGTAGTACTTTTGTTAGCGGGAGCTCCTACAATGAGCAGTTCTTC. Translation gives CASSTFVSGSSYNEQFF.

The chain recombines TRBV27 with TRBJ1-2; 7 nucleotides line up with TRBD1. Germline CDR1 reads MNHEY; CDR2 reads SMNVEV (reference sequence). V dropped 3 bases and J dropped 2; count of bases not matched to a gene: 3. The CDR3 length is 14 residues. The CDR3 coding sequence is TGTGCCAGCAGTTTCGTGACAGGGAACTATGGCTACACCTTC. Translation: CASSFVTGNYGYTF.

The chain couples TRBV11-2 to TRBJ2-7; 8 bases map to TRBD2. V lost 0 bases to trimming and J lost 3 bases; unmatched junction nucleotides: 4. The germline CDR1 and CDR2 sequences are SGHAT and FQNNGV. The CDR3 sequence is 15 residues long. The CDR3 loop is CASSLDKRGLYEQYF. The CDR3 coding sequence is TGTGCCAGCAGCTTAGATAAGCGGGGGCTCTACGAGCAGTACTTC.

The rearrangement joins TRBV6-5 to TRBJ1-2; maybe TRBD1 (5 bases). V was cut by 2 bases and J by 4 bases, with 8 bases left in between. Germline CDR1 is MNHEY and CDR2 is SVGAGI. The CDR3 covers 13 residues. The CDR3 region has the DNA TGTGCCAGCAGTTACGGGGGGACCTATGGCTACACCTTC. The encoded protein is CASSYGGTYGYTF.

This clone was seen a single time. The chain couples TRBV11-2 to TRBJ2-7; 7 bases map to TRBD2. Germline lookup yields CDR1 SGHAT and CDR2 FQNNGV. The CDR3 runs to 18 residues. Trimming at V came to 3 bases and at J to 0 bases, leaving 14 bases not matched to a gene. The CDR3 DNA sequence: TGTGCCAGCAGCTTTGATCCCTGGGCTAGCGGACCCTCCTACGAGCAGTACTTC. This codes for CASSFDPWASGPSYEQYF.

The chain couples TRBV4-3 to TRBJ2-7; 8 bases agree with TRBD1. Per the germline V gene, CDR1 is LGHNA and CDR2 is YSLEER. The CDR3 runs to 15 residues. The J segment lost 3 bases and the V segment lost 0 bases, leaving 4 bases of the junction unmatched. The CDR3 region has the DNA TGCGCCAGCAGCCAAGATAATACAGGGGGCTACGAGCAGTACTTC. Amino acids: CASSQDNTGGYEQYF.

V usage is TRBV6-6 and J usage is TRBJ2-2; D not resolved. CDR3 length: 14 amino acids. V was shortened by 7 bases and J by 5 bases, with 14 bases between the two germline ends. Per germline, CDR1 MNHNY and CDR2 SVGAGI (reference sequence). CDR3 bases: TGTGCCAGCACATGGGCAGGTCAAACCGGGGAGCTGTTTTTT. Its protein product is CASTWAGQTGELFF.

The gene calls are TRBV19 and TRBJ2-1; the D is unclear. CDR1 and CDR2 (germline): LNHDA, SQIVND (reference sequence). The V end lost 9 bases, the J end lost 2 bases, and 8 bases lay between the germline ends. The CDR3 covers 12 residues. CDR3 amino acids: CASADPYNEQFF. CDR3 sequence (DNA): TGTGCCAGCGCGGATCCCTACAATGAGCAGTTCTTC.

The chain has TRBV4-1 and TRBJ2-7; unclear D gene. Germline-derived CDR1 and CDR2 are MGHRA and YSYEKL. Trimming removed 4 bases from V and 4 bases from J, with 14 bases in between. This CDR3 comprises 14 residues. CDR3 in DNA: TGCGCCAGCAGCCTTGACGATCGGCAGTACGAGCAGTACTTC. This gives the protein CASSLDDRQYEQYF.

For the CDR3, the DNA is TGCGCCAGCAGCCAAGATTTGCCCGTCAAGGACAGGGGAGGGGAAAAACTGTTTTTT. This encodes CASSQDLPVKDRGGEKLFF. The chain joins TRBV4-1 to TRBJ1-4; TRBD1 matches 9 bases. Trimming took 0 bases from V and 8 from J; bases not matched to a gene: 16. The CDR3 has 19 residues. From germline, CDR1 is MGHRA and CDR2 YSYEKL.

The J gene is TRBJ1-1, the V gene TRBV9; D uncertain. The germline V gene has CDR1 SGDLS and CDR2 YYNGEE. V was trimmed by 0 bases and J by 3 bases, leaving 12 bases between them. There are 15 residues in the CDR3. CDR3 bases: TGTGCCAGCAGCGTAGGGACTCGACCGGACACTGAAGCTTTCTTT. Its translation is CASSVGTRPDTEAFF. Complete variable domain (other parts from reference TRBV9 and TRBJ1-1): DSGVTQTPKHLITATGQRVTLRCSPRSGDLSVYWYQQSLDQGLQFLIQYYNGEERAKGNILERFSAQQFPDLHSELNLSSLELGDSALYFCASSVGTRPDTEAFFGQGTRLTVV.

CDR3 nucleotide sequence: TGTGCCAGCAGCCCGGACAGGGTGGCCTACGAGCAGTACTTC. Amino acid sequence: CASSPDRVAYEQYF. The chain is built from TRBV7-9 and TRBJ2-7, with TRBD1 identical over 8 bases. The CDR3 is 14 amino acids. Losses at the gene ends were 5 bases for V and 2 bases for J; bases not matched to a gene: 5. From germline, CDR1 is SEHNR and CDR2 FQNEAQ (reference sequence).

The V gene is TRBV9, the J gene TRBJ2-2; TRBD2 matches at 10 bases. V dropped 3 bases and J dropped 2; count of bases not matched to a gene: 7. CDR3 size: 17 residues. Germline loops: CDR1 SGDLS, CDR2 YYNGEE. CDR3 bases: TGTGCCAGCAGCGGTCACCTAGCGGGAGTCAACACCGGGGAGCTGTTTTTT. It encodes CASSGHLAGVNTGELFF.

The genes are TRBV27 and TRBJ1-1; D unclear. The CDR3 is made up of 15 amino acids. Trimming took off 5 bases at V and 1 base at J, with 14 bases between the two ends. The germline gives CDR1 MNHEY, CDR2 SMNVEV (reference sequence). In DNA, the CDR3 is TGTGCCAGCAGTATCCGGGGAGGGAAGAACACTGAAGCTTTCTTT. This encodes CASSIRGGKNTEAFF.

The chain combines TRBV27 with TRBJ2-1; no firm D call. CDR3 length: 15 amino acids. Trimming pared 3 bases from V and 1 base from J, leaving 10 bases between. Looked up from germline, CDR1 is MNHEY and CDR2 is SMNVEV (reference sequence). The CDR3 nucleotides read TGTGCCAGCAGTTTCCCTACCGGGTCCTACAATGAGCAGTTCTTC. This translates into CASSFPTGSYNEQFF.

The chain uses TRBV19 and TRBJ2-2, with 7 nucleotides matching TRBD1. The V and J ends lost 4 bases and 4 bases, in that order; junction bases with no gene match: 9. The CDR3 has 16 amino acids. CDR1 is LNHDA, CDR2 SQIVND, per germline (reference sequence). The CDR3 is CASSNEGALSTGELFF. DNA of the CDR3: TGTGCCAGTAGTAACGAGGGGGCATTAAGCACCGGGGAGCTGTTTTTT. Full variable domain (outside the CDR3, taken from reference TRBV19 and TRBJ2-2): DGGITQSPKYLFRKEGQNVTLSCEQNLNHDAMYWYRQDPGQGLRLIYYSQIVNDFQKGDIAEGYSVSREKKESFPLTVTSAQKNPTAFYLCASSNEGALSTGELFFGEGSRLTVL.

V gene TRBV5-1 combines with J gene TRBJ2-5; TRBD2 is a possible D gene (6 bases). This CDR3 is 17 amino acids long. Trimming pared 5 bases from V and 5 bases from J, leaving 25 bases between. Germline V lookup: CDR1 SGHRS, CDR2 YFSETQ. The CDR3 loop is CASSLTRPGAIVETQYF. The CDR3 nucleotides are TGCGCCAGCAGTCTCACCCGACCGGGAGCAATTGTGGAGACCCAGTACTTC. The full variable domain, in which reference TRBV5-1 and TRBJ2-5 provide the parts outside the CDR3, is KAGVTQTPRYLIKTRGQQVTLSCSPISGHRSVSWYQQTPGQGLQFLFEYFSETQRNKGNFPGRFSGRQFSNSRSEMNVSTLELGDSALYLCASSLTRPGAIVETQYFGPGTRLLVL.

CDR3 loop: CASSQGDSMNTEAFF. DNA for the CDR3: TGCGCCAGCAGCCAAGGGGACAGCATGAACACTGAAGCTTTCTTT. This chain connects TRBV4-1 to TRBJ1-1; 7 bases are shared with TRBD1. V was pared by 1 base and J by 0 bases, with 2 bases of the junction left unmatched. CDR3 size: 15 residues. Germline values: CDR1 MGHRA, CDR2 YSYEKL.

The chain employs TRBV7-8 and TRBJ2-1, with unresolved D. The CDR3 loop spans 13 amino acids. Trimming stripped 5 bases from V and 3 bases from J, with 8 bases between. Per germline, CDR1 SGHVS and CDR2 FQNEAQ. The CDR3 coding sequence is TGTGCCAGCAGCCCTTCAGTCTACAATGAGCAGTTCTTC. Translating it yields CASSPSVYNEQFF. Variable domain in full (rest from reference TRBV7-8 and TRBJ2-1): GAGVSQSPRYKVAKRGQDVALRCDPISGHVSLFWYQQALGQGPEFLTYFQNEAQLDKSGLPSDRFFAERPEGSVSTLKIQRTQQEDSAVYLCASSPSVYNEQFFGPGTRLTVL.

About this clone: Other DNA sequences within the sample encode an identical CDR3. The rearrangement joins TRBV27 to TRBJ2-7; 7 bases align to TRBD1. CDR1 is MNHEY and CDR2 is SMNVEV in the germline V gene (reference sequence). This CDR3 has 13 amino acids. The trim removed 3 bases at V and 2 bases at J, leaving 1 base unmatched. This CDR3 is CASSFTGAYEQYF. The CDR3 bases are TGTGCCAGCAGTTTTACAGGGGCCTACGAGCAGTACTTC.

A word on this clone: Other DNA sequences from this sample encode an identical CDR3 as well. The chain combines TRBV30 with TRBJ2-7; D not certain. V lost 0 bases to trimming and J lost 3 bases, with 3 bases between them. The length of the CDR3 is 11 residues. Germline loops: CDR1 GTSNPN, CDR2 SVGIG (reference sequence). The CDR3 loop is CAWSVGYEQYF. The CDR3 coding sequence is TGTGCCTGGAGTGTGGGCTACGAGCAGTACTTC.

The chain combines TRBV7-9 with TRBJ2-5; D might be TRBD2 (6 bases). Germline V lookup: CDR1 SEHNR, CDR2 FQNEAQ (reference sequence). With 5 bases removed from V and 3 bases from J, the gap between germline ends came to 16 bases. The CDR3 sequence is 15 residues long. In DNA form, the CDR3 reads TGTGCCAGCAGCCCCCCACTAGCAAAGAAAGAGACCCAGTACTTC. Residues: CASSPPLAKKETQYF.

The V and J genes are TRBV27 and TRBJ2-3; the match to TRBD1 covers 7 bases. Germline trimming cut 4 bases from V and 6 bases from J; bases unmatched to any gene: 4. The CDR3 extends over 13 amino acids. Germline V gene data show CDR1 as MNHEY and CDR2 as SMNVEV (reference sequence). The CDR3 DNA is TGTGCCAGCAGTTCCCGACAGGGTGATACGCAGTATTTT. It is translated as CASSSRQGDTQYF.

This chain uses TRBV7-2 with TRBJ2-2; D gene ambiguous. The CDR3 is 11 residues long. V was shortened by 3 bases and J by 5 bases, with 1 base between the two germline ends. Germline CDR1 and CDR2: SGHTA and FQGNSA. The CDR3 nucleotides are TGTGCCAGCAGCTTTACCGGGGAGCTGTTTTTT. Protein product: CASSFTGELFF. Full variable domain (remainder filled in from reference TRBV7-2 and TRBJ2-2): GAGVSQSPSNKVTEKGKDVELRCDPISGHTALYWYRQSLGQGLEFLIYFQGNSAPDKSGLPSDRFSAERTGGSVSTLTIQRTQQEDSAVYLCASSFTGELFFGEGSRLTVL.

The rearrangement links TRBV19 to TRBJ1-2, with D maybe TRBD1 (5 bases). With 5 bases removed from V and 3 bases from J, the gap between germline ends came to 13 bases. The CDR3 is 14 residues long. Germline CDR1 LNHDA, CDR2 SQIVND (reference sequence). The CDR3, as DNA: TGTGCCAGTAGTCAGGGACCTCACCACTATGGCTACACCTTC. Its protein is CASSQGPHHYGYTF. Drawing the rest from reference TRBV19 and TRBJ1-2, the complete variable domain is DGGITQSPKYLFRKEGQNVTLSCEQNLNHDAMYWYRQDPGQGLRLIYYSQIVNDFQKGDIAEGYSVSREKKESFPLTVTSAQKNPTAFYLCASSQGPHHYGYTFGSGTRLTVV.

The gene calls are TRBV9 and TRBJ2-7, with D possibly being TRBD1 (6 bases). Germline CDR1 SGDLS, CDR2 YYNGEE. The V end was cut by 3 bases, the J end by 7 bases, with 17 bases between. This CDR3 region has 14 residues. CDR3 in DNA: TGTGCCAGCAGCGCACCGACAGGATCGGGGGAGCAGTACTTC. Translated: CASSAPTGSGEQYF.

The chain combines TRBV4-3 with TRBJ2-3; 9 bases match TRBD1. Germline CDR1 and CDR2: LGHNA and YSLEER. CDR3 size: 15 residues. J was trimmed by 1 base and V by 3 bases; bases with no gene match: 2. CDR3 amino acids: CASSQRTGGTDTQYF. The CDR3 DNA reads as TGCGCCAGCAGCCAGCGGACAGGGGGCACAGATACGCAGTATTTT.

The chain employs TRBV27 and TRBJ2-7; a weak D match, TRBD2 (7 bases). The CDR3 has 14 residues. Germline loops: CDR1 MNHEY, CDR2 SMNVEV (reference sequence). Trimming took 6 bases from V and 3 from J, leaving 15 bases between them. The CDR3, as DNA: TGTGCCAGCAGCCTGGGGGGGGGCCACTACGAGCAGTACTTC. It translates to CASSLGGGHYEQYF.

This chain uses TRBV28 with TRBJ1-5; no clear D gene. In germline, CDR1 is MDHEN, CDR2 SYDVKM. CDR3 length equals 14 residues. V lost 5 bases to trimming and J lost 4 bases, with 12 bases between them. The CDR3 loop reads CASSRGIGNQPQHF. The CDR3 DNA sequence: TGTGCCAGCAGTCGCGGGATCGGAAATCAGCCCCAGCATTTT.

The chain recombines TRBV28 with TRBJ2-3, with a tentative D call TRBD2 (6 bases). The germline gives CDR1 MDHEN, CDR2 SYDVKM. V was trimmed by 2 bases and J by 2 bases, leaving 14 bases between them. The CDR3 has 16 amino acids. This chain's CDR3 is CASSLDPSEYTDTQYF. The CDR3 bases are TGTGCCAGCAGTTTAGATCCTAGCGAGTACACAGATACGCAGTATTTT.

The chain uses TRBV5-6 and TRBJ2-3; TRBD1 matches 7 bases. The ends lost 3 bases at V and 0 bases at J; junction bases unmatched: 4. The CDR3 contains 15 residues. Looked up from germline, CDR1 is SGHDT and CDR2 is YYEEEE. CDR3 sequence: CASSWDSFSTDTQYF. CDR3 sequence (DNA): TGTGCCAGCAGCTGGGACAGCTTTAGCACAGATACGCAGTATTTT.

V and J are TRBV28 and TRBJ2-7, with D perhaps assigned TRBD1 or TRBD2 (5 bases each). Germline-derived CDR1 and CDR2 are MDHEN and SYDVKM. Between the trimmed V and J ends, which lost 5 bases and 2 bases, there was a span of 13 bases. The length of the CDR3 is 14 residues. DNA of the CDR3: TGTGCCAGCAGTAAAGCCGGGACGACCTACGAGCAGTACTTC. Translation: CASSKAGTTYEQYF.